The rows below give T cell receptor beta chains drawn from one sample of a study of CD8+CD57+ T cells in acquired aplastic anemia. TCRdb reprocessed the reads with MiXCR, giving one entry per CDR3 protein. Of 150,000 to 200,000 distinct CDR3 sequences listed, roughly 47% are singletons. The sample comprised sorted CD4+, CD8+, or CD8+CD57+ T cells (not recorded which) from PBMCs. These TCRs come from a human donor in good health. Each CDR3 is given with its conserved first and last residue. The order of the fields is V gene, J gene, clone size, D gene, CDR3 DNA, CDR3 protein. The D gene is left open where the match is weak. Clone sizes are given selectively: once, few, many, or a class where the clone is expanded.

TRBV9	TRBJ2-2	once	NA	TGTGCCAGCAGCCATCAGAAGGGACAGAACACCGGGGAGCTGTTTTTT	CASSHQKGQNTGELFF
TRBV10-3	TRBJ1-2	NA	TRBD1	TGTGCCATCAGCGATACACAGGGGATCTACACCTTC	CAISDTQGIYTF
TRBV7-9	TRBJ2-3	once	NA	TGTGCCAGCAGCCAAGTTACAGATGCGCAGTATTTT	CASSQVTDAQYF
TRBV19	TRBJ1-2	NA	NA	TGTGCCAGCAGTTCCCGGGGGGTGGCCTATGGCTACACCTTC	CASSSRGVAYGYTF
TRBV6-1	TRBJ2-1	NA	TRBD2	TGTGCCAGCAGAAGACTAGCGGACTACAATGAGCAGTTCTTC	CASRRLADYNEQFF
TRBV29-1	TRBJ2-2	NA	NA	TGCAGCGTCGATAGCGGAGCGAACACCGGGGAGCTGTTTTTT	CSVDSGANTGELFF
TRBV20-1	TRBJ1-1	many	NA	TGCAGTGCTCCCGAGCCCTTCCAGGGACGGACTGAAGCTTTCTTT	CSAPEPFQGRTEAFF
TRBV19	TRBJ2-6	many	TRBD1	TGTGCCAGTAGTATAACCGGGACAGGGACGGCCGGGGCCAACGTCCTGACTTTC	CASSITGTGTAGANVLTF
TRBV12-3/TRBV12-4	TRBJ2-1	NA	NA	TGTGCCAGCATAATGGGGATAACCTACAATGAGCAGTTCTTC	CASIMGITYNEQFF
TRBV6-5	TRBJ2-7	many	NA	TGTGCCAGCAGTTACTCGAGGAACTACGAGCAGTACTTC	CASSYSRNYEQYF
TRBV29-1	TRBJ2-5	few	TRBD1	TGCAGCGTCGAATCCAGGACAGGGGGACAACCAAGACTCCAGACCCAGTACTTC	CSVESRTGGQPRLQTQYF
TRBV7-9	TRBJ2-5	many	NA	TGTGCCAGCAGCCCGAGGAGGGGTCCGCCTCCCTCCCAAGAGACCCAGTACTTC	CASSPRRGPPPSQETQYF
TRBV6-5	TRBJ1-1	many	NA	TGTGCCAGCAGTTATTTCAGGGAGATGAACACTGAAGCTTTCTTT	CASSYFREMNTEAFF
TRBV20-1	TRBJ2-7	NA	NA	TGCAGTGCTATGGGCCGCGAGGATTACGAGCAGTACTTC	CSAMGREDYEQYF
TRBV5-4	TRBJ2-3	many	TRBD2	TGTGCCAGCAGCTTGTGGCTAGCGGGGGGCACAGATACGCAGTATTTT	CASSLWLAGGTDTQYF
TRBV5-1	TRBJ2-5	many	NA	TGCGCCAGCAGCCCCGGGGTTGAGGAGACCCAGTACTTC	CASSPGVEETQYF
TRBV7-9	TRBJ2-3	many	TRBD2	TGTGCCAGCAGCCCTAGTCTAGCGGACTTCACAGATACGCAGTATTTT	CASSPSLADFTDTQYF
TRBV19	TRBJ1-1	NA	NA	TGTGCCAGTAGTTACGACAGCTTCATGAACACTGAAGCTTTCTTT	CASSYDSFMNTEAFF
TRBV24-1	TRBJ1-5	NA	NA	TGTGCCACCAGTGATGATTATAGCAATCAGCCCCAGCATTTT	CATSDDYSNQPQHF
TRBV6-1	TRBJ1-1	many	NA	TGTGCCAGCAGTCCTCGGGCGGTCACTGAAGCTTTCTTT	CASSPRAVTEAFF
TRBV10-3	TRBJ1-4	many	NA	TGTGCCATCAGAAAGACCAGGACAGATGAAAAACTGTTTTTT	CAIRKTRTDEKLFF
TRBV9	TRBJ2-2	NA	NA	TGTGCCAGCAGCGTGCAGATTTACACCGGGGAGCTGTTTTTT	CASSVQIYTGELFF
TRBV5-1	TRBJ2-6	NA	TRBD1	TGCGCCAGCAGCTTGAGGGGGCTTAGCTCTGGGGCCAACGTCCTGACTTTC	CASSLRGLSSGANVLTF
TRBV11-2	TRBJ1-2	NA	NA	TGTGCCAGCAGCTTGGGAACGGGGCAGTCCTATGGCTACACCTTC	CASSLGTGQSYGYTF
TRBV7-3	TRBJ2-1	few	TRBD2	TGTGCCAGCAGCTCGGGGGGGTCCCCGTTATACACTGAGCAGTTCTTC	CASSSGGSPLYTEQFF
TRBV7-8	TRBJ2-5	NA	NA	TGTGCCAGCAGCTATGGAGTCCAAGAGACCCAGTACTTC	CASSYGVQETQYF
TRBV11-1	TRBJ1-5	NA	NA	TGTGCCAGCAGCAGTATAGCGGGAGGAACTAATCAGCCCCAGCATTTT	CASSSIAGGTNQPQHF
TRBV10-1	TRBJ2-6	NA	NA	TGCGCCAGCAGTCCAGGAGGGGGGCACAGCTCTGGGGCCAACGTCCTGACTTTC	CASSPGGGHSSGANVLTF
TRBV28	TRBJ2-2	NA	NA	TGTGCCAGCGGGGGGAACACCGGGGAGCTGTTTTTT	CASGGNTGELFF